A single sample gave rise to the 7 T cell receptor beta chains below, sequenced in a study of chemoradiotherapy in HPV16-positive cancers. Sequencing used immunoSEQ multiplex PCR; TCRdb keeps in-frame clones, though not all of them. This table holds over 2,000 clones, 80% to 90% found once. This specimen was tumor tissue, taken from a patient who underwent chemoradiotherapy. The source is a human donor with HPV-associated anogenital cancer.

The chain links TRBV5-1 to TRBJ1-2; D remains unclear. The germline gives CDR1 SGHRS, CDR2 YFSETQ. This CDR3 is 15 amino acids long. V was clipped by 4 bases and J by 6 bases, with 19 bases between them. The CDR3 nucleotides are TGCGCCAGCAGCCCCCGCCAAGCAAGATCCGATGGCTACACCTTC. Its translation is CASSPRQARSDGYTF.

This chain uses TRBV2 with TRBJ1-2; 7 bases match TRBD1. Germline CDR1 reads SNHLY; CDR2 reads FYNNEI. Trimming removed 6 bases from V and 2 bases from J; junction bases left unmatched: 15. The CDR3 totals 17 residues. The CDR3 nucleotides read TGTGCCAGCAGGGGCCCCCTTAAGGGAGGGGGCAACTATGGCTACACCTTC. This translates into CASRGPLKGGGNYGYTF.

J is TRBJ2-1 and V is TRBV2; 9 bases line up with TRBD2. V dropped 8 bases and J dropped 8; count of bases not matched to a gene: 13. The CDR3 sequence is 15 residues long. Germline-derived CDR1 and CDR2 are SNHLY and FYNNEI. The CDR3 bases are TGTGCCAGCTCGCGTCGCGGGGGGGCCGGGGATGAGCAGTTCTTC. Protein product: CASSRRGGAGDEQFF.

The V and J genes are TRBV15 and TRBJ2-1; D may correspond to TRBD1 or TRBD2 (5 bases each). The CDR3 sequence is 15 residues long. Germline CDR1 is LNHNV and CDR2 is YYDKDF (reference sequence). Trimming left V 8 bases short and J 5 bases short, with 19 bases between. CDR3 nucleotides: TGTGCCACCGAGCGGCAGCTTGTGGGGGACAATGAGCAGTTCTTC. It is translated as CATERQLVGDNEQFF.

The chain combines TRBV7-9 with TRBJ1-1; no clear D gene. Germline-derived CDR1 and CDR2 are SEHNR and FQNEAQ (reference sequence). This CDR3 contains 13 residues. V dropped 2 bases and J dropped 3 bases, with 7 bases sitting between them. CDR3 nucleotides: TGTGCCAGCAGCTTAAGATCACACACTGAAGCTTTCTTT. Protein sequence: CASSLRSHTEAFF.

The genes are TRBV7-2 and TRBJ1-1; D is uncertain. This CDR3 has 14 residues. CDR1 is SGHTA and CDR2 is FQGNSA in the germline V gene. The ends were cut back, 4 bases at V and 1 base at J, with 10 bases in the middle. CDR3 in amino acids: CASSSSPSNTEAFF. DNA for the CDR3: TGTGCCAGCAGCTCCTCCCCCTCGAACACTGAAGCTTTCTTT.

This sequence joins TRBV5-1 and TRBJ1-3, with D unresolved. The V gene lost 4 bases and the J gene lost 3 bases, with 14 bases spanning the gap. The germline gives CDR1 SGHRS, CDR2 YFSETQ. The CDR3 covers 15 residues. CDR3 DNA sequence: TGCGCCAGCAGCCCCCGGGGAGGCGTTGGAAACACCATATATTTT. It encodes CASSPRGGVGNTIYF.